This T cell receptor beta chain is drawn from a study of T cell repertoires in cytomegalovirus infection. The wider study: Recently identified HLA-C-restricted CMV epitopes were used, and well-studied HLA-B-restricted CMV epitopes were used as well. From public TCR beta signatures came an indication of both CMV infection and matching HLA type.

TCRdb re-analysed the reads in MiXCR, keeping a single row per CDR3 protein. The table lists 200,000 to 250,000 distinct CDR3 sequences, 38% of them singletons. In regard to this clonotype: The antigen is unknown.

Study findings and constraints: CMV-specific TCR beta clonotypes restricted by HLA-C were the ones dominating the ex vivo response. Of the TCR beta families, the public ones yielded a cumulative frequency that identified carriers of CMV plus the relevant HLA.

The sequenced sample was CD8+ T cells from cultured PBMCs, obtained from culture after CMV antigen stimulation. This TCR was sampled from a human donor in good health (CMV status not recorded). Some clones in this sample may be carry-over from other donors' samples.

The chain's CDR3 is CASNLASGGYNEQFF. DNA for the CDR3: TGTGCCAGTAATTTAGCTAGCGGGGGTTACAATGAGCAGTTCTTC. The rearrangement links TRBV19 to TRBJ2-1; 10 bases align to TRBD2. The CDR3 has 15 residues. Germline V gene data show CDR1 as LNHDA and CDR2 as SQIVND (reference sequence). V trimming: 7 bases; J trimming: 4 bases; junction bases outside the gene matches: 7.